The 28 T cell receptor beta chains given below trace back to one sample, sequenced in a study of shared clonotypes between healthy human individuals. Only in-frame clones appear in the TCRdb table, and some are missing; sequencing was by immunoSEQ multiplex PCR. Of about 1.1 million clones in the sample, 70% to 85% were seen once. The specimen was memory CD4+ T cells from PBMCs. The subset denotes: CD45RA-negative fraction. The receptors originated from a man younger than 35 in good health. Some clones in this sample may be carry-over from other donors' samples.

This clone was detected only a few times. J is TRBJ1-4 and V is TRBV6-1, with a possible D match to TRBD1 (6 bases). This CDR3 has 14 residues. Germline values: CDR1 MNHNS, CDR2 SASEGT. V was pared by 6 bases and J by 4 bases, with 12 bases between. The CDR3 here is CASSPRGDNEKLFF. The CDR3 DNA sequence: TGTGCCAGCAGCCCCAGGGGAGATAATGAAAAACTGTTTTTT.

J is TRBJ1-1 and V is TRBV27, with D perhaps matching TRBD1 (5 bases). The germline V gene encodes CDR1 MNHEY and CDR2 SMNVEV (reference sequence). The CDR3 sequence is 16 residues long. Trimming removed 5 bases at V and 1 base at J, with 17 bases between. CDR3 sequence reads: CASSPTRQWGNTEAFF. The CDR3 nucleotides are TGTGCCAGCAGTCCCACCCGACAGTGGGGGAACACTGAAGCTTTCTTT.

V usage is TRBV7-9 and J usage is TRBJ1-4, with 8 bases aligning to TRBD1. This CDR3 is 15 amino acids long. Losses at the gene ends were 1 base for V and 7 bases for J; bases not matched to a gene: 5. Germline CDR1 and CDR2: SEHNR and FQNEAQ (reference sequence). The CDR3: CASSLGAGGREKLFF. The CDR3 DNA reads as TGTGCCAGCAGCTTAGGGGCAGGGGGCCGTGAAAAACTGTTTTTT.

The V gene is TRBV2, the J gene TRBJ2-2; 10 nucleotides agree with TRBD1. Germline CDR1 is SNHLY and CDR2 is FYNNEI. CDR3 length: 17 residues. V trimming: 5 bases; J trimming: 0 bases; junction bases outside the gene matches: 6. The CDR3 DNA reads TGTGCCAGCAGTATTAGGGGGACAGGGGCGAACACCGGGGAGCTGTTTTTT. The encoded protein is CASSIRGTGANTGELFF.

CDR3 region: CASSQGLASAFLETQYF. CDR3 in DNA: TGTGCCAGCAGCCAGGGACTAGCCTCGGCCTTCCTTGAGACCCAGTACTTC. This chain links TRBV14 with TRBJ2-5; 9 nucleotides match TRBD2. The CDR3 spans 17 residues. J lost 5 bases, V lost 3 bases, and 13 bases had no gene match. CDR1 is SGHDN and CDR2 is FVKESK in the germline V gene.

Here the CDR3 DNA reads TGTGCCAGCAGCCCAAGGGCGGGTAACACTGAAGCTTTCTTT. Protein sequence: CASSPRAGNTEAFF. This sequence joins TRBV5-4 and TRBJ1-1; no definite D call. Germline V gene lookup returns CDR1 SGHNT and CDR2 YYREEE (reference sequence). The length of the CDR3 is 14 residues. V gave up 4 bases and J gave up 2 bases, with 12 bases separating them.

The gene calls are TRBV11-2 and TRBJ1-2; TRBD1 matches 10 bases. Germline V gene lookup returns CDR1 SGHAT and CDR2 FQNNGV. The CDR3 spans 15 residues. V gave up 2 bases and J gave up 8 bases; unmatched junction bases: 8. The CDR3 DNA is TGTGCCAGCAGCTTACCATACCGGGACAGGGGAGGCTACACCTTC. Its translation is CASSLPYRDRGGYTF.

CDR3 DNA: TGTGCCAGTAGTTCTCCGGGACAGGGGTACAATGGCTACACCTTC. This sequence encodes CASSSPGQGYNGYTF. This chain links TRBV19 with TRBJ1-2; 10 bases agree with TRBD1. Germline lookup yields CDR1 LNHDA and CDR2 SQIVND (reference sequence). The junction had 9 bases not matched to a gene; V was cut back by 5 bases and J by 6 bases. CDR3 length: 15 amino acids.

V is TRBV7-9 and J is TRBJ2-5, with TRBD1 matching over 7 bases. The V and J ends lost 5 bases and 7 bases, in that order; junction bases with no gene match: 10. The germline V gene encodes CDR1 SEHNR and CDR2 FQNEAQ (reference sequence). The CDR3 is 14 residues long. The CDR3 region is CASSQDRFRGTQYF. The CDR3 DNA follows: TGTGCCAGCAGCCAGGACAGGTTCCGTGGGACCCAGTACTTC.

The rearrangement joins TRBV7-2 to TRBJ1-1; D might be TRBD1 (5 bases). The CDR3 length is 14 residues. V lost 5 bases and J 5 bases, leaving 15 bases between the germline ends. The germline V gene encodes CDR1 SGHTA and CDR2 FQGNSA. DNA for the CDR3: TGTGCCAGCAGCCAAGCCGGGACGAGGACTGAAGCTTTCTTT. Translation: CASSQAGTRTEAFF.

J is TRBJ2-5 and V is TRBV5-1; TRBD1 might be the D (6 bases). V was clipped by 0 bases and J by 6 bases, with 18 bases between them. This CDR3 is built from 16 residues. Germline-derived CDR1 and CDR2 are SGHRS and YFSETQ. CDR3 bases: TGCGCCAGCAGCTTGGTACTGGGGGCCTACGGCAAGACCCAGTACTTC. Translation: CASSLVLGAYGKTQYF.

The J gene is TRBJ1-3, the V gene TRBV28, with D hard to call. In germline, CDR1 is MDHEN, CDR2 SYDVKM. The CDR3 length is 15 residues. With 8 bases removed from V and 1 base from J, the gap between germline ends came to 15 bases. CDR3 in amino acids: CASGRDTRSGNTIYF. The CDR3 DNA reads TGTGCCAGCGGCAGAGATACTCGGTCTGGAAACACCATATATTTT.

The chain carries TRBV4-3 and TRBJ1-1, with D uncertain. The germline V gene has CDR1 LGHNA and CDR2 YSLEER. This CDR3 spans 16 amino acids. Trimming left V 3 bases short and J 0 bases short, with 14 bases between. CDR3 nucleotide sequence: TGCGCCAGCAGCCAGATAAAGGCCCAAATGAACACTGAAGCTTTCTTT. Protein: CASSQIKAQMNTEAFF.

Points on this clone: This same CDR3 is encoded by further DNA sequences in the sample. This sequence joins TRBV6-5 and TRBJ1-1, with a weak D call TRBD1 (6 bases). V was trimmed by 5 bases and J by 3 bases, leaving 10 bases between them. CDR1 is MNHEY and CDR2 is SVGAGI in the germline V gene. This CDR3 spans 13 amino acids. The CDR3 bases are TGTGCCAGCAGTCGTAACAGGGACACTGAAGCTTTCTTT. Its translation: CASSRNRDTEAFF.

In its sample, this clone was seen a few times. Other DNA sequences in this sample translate to the same CDR3. The V gene is TRBV20-1, the J gene TRBJ1-2; D remains ambiguous. Deletions cut 0 bases from V and 8 bases from J, with 4 bases between. Germline CDR1 reads DFQATT; CDR2 reads SNEGSKA (reference sequence). CDR3 size: 10 residues. The CDR3 nucleotides read TGCAGTGCTAGAGATGAAGGCTACACCTTC. Encoded protein: CSARDEGYTF.

This clone was counted only a few times. The V gene is TRBV7-2, the J gene TRBJ2-5; perhaps D is TRBD1 or TRBD2 (6 bases each). Deletions cut 5 bases from V and 5 bases from J, with 15 bases between. There are 14 residues in the CDR3. The germline CDR1 and CDR2 sequences are SGHTA and FQGNSA. The CDR3 nucleotides are TGTGCCAGCAGCCCCGGTGGGGGGCGGGAGACCCAGTACTTC. Protein product: CASSPGGGRETQYF.

V usage is TRBV5-1 and J usage is TRBJ2-5, with D maybe TRBD2 (6 bases). V lost 5 bases and J lost 1, with 9 bases in between. The CDR3 is 13 amino acids. CDR1 is SGHRS and CDR2 is YFSETQ in the germline V gene. CDR3 coding DNA: TGCGCCAGCAGTTCGGAGGGCCAAGAGACCCAGTACTTC. Its protein is CASSSEGQETQYF.

The chain is built from TRBV12-5 and TRBJ2-5, with 12 bases matching TRBD2. This CDR3 is built from 17 residues. J was trimmed by 4 bases and V by 6 bases; bases with no gene match: 12. Looked up from germline, CDR1 is LGHNT and CDR2 is FRNRAP. CDR3 amino acids: CASGRGHMGLAGETQYF. For the CDR3, the DNA is TGTGCTAGTGGCCGGGGACATATGGGACTAGCGGGAGAGACCCAGTACTTC.

V is TRBV5-1 and J is TRBJ2-1, with D hard to call. The CDR3 sequence is 12 residues long. The germline V gene encodes CDR1 SGHRS and CDR2 YFSETQ. Trimming stripped 7 bases from V and 10 bases from J, with 15 bases between. The CDR3 spells CASSPAGDEQFF. For the CDR3, the DNA is TGCGCCAGCTCCCCGGCTGGAGACGAGCAGTTCTTC.

The chain links TRBV28 to TRBJ1-2; TRBD1 agrees at 7 bases. This CDR3 is built from 17 residues. From germline, CDR1 is MDHEN and CDR2 SYDVKM. J was trimmed by 3 bases and V by 5 bases; bases with no gene match: 15. The CDR3 loop reads CASSAETGTARHYGYTF. The CDR3 nucleotides are TGTGCCAGCAGTGCGGAAACCGGGACAGCACGTCACTATGGCTACACCTTC.

In DNA form, the CDR3 reads TGTGCCAGCAGTTCGCCGGGACCGCATAACTATGGCTACACCTTC. This encodes CASSSPGPHNYGYTF. J is TRBJ1-2 and V is TRBV28, with D possibly being TRBD1 (5 bases). The germline CDR1 and CDR2 sequences are MDHEN and SYDVKM. The CDR3 extends over 15 amino acids. V lost 4 bases and J lost 1, with 13 bases in between.

Comment on this clone: In the same sample, other DNA sequences code for this CDR3. V is TRBV2 and J is TRBJ2-5; D unresolved. This CDR3 contains 11 residues. Germline lookup yields CDR1 SNHLY and CDR2 FYNNEI. Trimming removed 5 bases from V and 2 bases from J, with 3 bases in between. The CDR3 sequence is CASSSQETQYF. In nucleotides, the CDR3 is TGTGCCAGCAGTTCACAAGAGACCCAGTACTTC. Using reference TRBV2 and TRBJ2-5 for the parts outside the CDR3, the full variable domain is EPEVTQTPSHQVTQMGQEVILRCVPISNHLYFYWYRQILGQKVEFLVSFYNNEISEKSEIFDDQFSVERPDGSNFTLKIRSTKLEDSAMYFCASSSQETQYFGPGTRLLVL.

Details on this clone: This same CDR3 is encoded by further DNA sequences in the sample. This chain uses TRBV6-6 with TRBJ1-2; no firm D call. From germline, CDR1 is MNHNY and CDR2 SVGAGI (reference sequence). The CDR3 loop spans 11 amino acids. The germline V and J ends were trimmed by 4 bases and 4 bases, with 4 bases remaining between them. The CDR3 sequence: CASSFSYGYTF. The DNA for the CDR3 is TGTGCCAGCAGTTTCAGCTATGGCTACACCTTC.

This clone was counted only a few times. The V and J genes are TRBV7-2 and TRBJ2-7; the match to TRBD1 covers 7 bases. Germline V gene data show CDR1 as SGHTA and CDR2 as FQGNSA. This CDR3 is 15 amino acids long. V was clipped by 5 bases and J by 4 bases; unmatched bases: 11. As DNA, the CDR3 is TGTGCCAGCAGCAACCCCGACAGGGCTCGGTACGAGCAGTACTTC. Protein product: CASSNPDRARYEQYF.

This clone appeared a single time. One end of the junction fails to match germline, which may point to a read error. V and J are TRBV15 and TRBJ1-4, with D maybe TRBD1 (5 bases). The CDR3 has 13 amino acids. CDR1 LNHNV and CDR2 YYDKDF come from the germline V gene (reference sequence). The DNA for the CDR3 is TGTGCCACGAGCAGAGGGGTGGGCGAAAAACTGTTTTTT. This sequence encodes CATSRGVGEKLFF. The variable domain in full, with the rest retrieved from reference TRBV15 and TRBJ1-4, is DAMVIQNPRYQVTQFGKPVTLSCSQTLNHNVMYWYQQKSSQAPKLLFHYYDKDFNNEADTPDNFQSRRPNTSFCFLDIRSPGLGDTAMYLCATSRGVGEKLFFGSGTQLSVL.

CDR3 residues: CASSAGLAPLLTDTQYF. The CDR3 nucleotides read TGTGCCAGCAGCGCCGGACTAGCACCTTTACTCACAGATACGCAGTATTTT. This chain joins TRBV9 and TRBJ2-3, with TRBD2 matching over 8 bases. Germline V lookup: CDR1 SGDLS, CDR2 YYNGEE. This CDR3 has 17 amino acids. V shed 3 bases, J shed 2 bases, and the junction held 11 bases outside the gene matches.

For this clone: This sequence is one base from a far larger clone and is likely a read error. Other DNA sequences in the sample encode the same CDR3. The V and J genes are TRBV7-3 and TRBJ2-5, with D possibly matching TRBD1 (6 bases). CDR3 length: 13 residues. The germline V gene has CDR1 SGHTA and CDR2 FQGTGA. The V end was cut by 5 bases, the J end by 8 bases, with 15 bases between. CDR3 in DNA: TGTGCCAGCAGCACAGGGCTTAGAGAAACCCAGTACTTC. Translating gives CASSTGLRETQYF.

The rearrangement links TRBV5-1 to TRBJ2-1; D is unresolved. Germline CDR1 reads SGHRS; CDR2 reads YFSETQ. V dropped 0 bases and J dropped 0 bases, with 13 bases sitting between them. The CDR3 runs 17 residues. The CDR3 region is CASSLAPIAASYNEQFF. DNA of the CDR3: TGCGCCAGCAGCTTGGCGCCTATCGCGGCCTCCTACAATGAGCAGTTCTTC.